Presented here are 27 T cell receptor beta chains from one specimen sequenced in a study of resident and recirculating memory T cells in vitiligo (dated by TCRdb to 2017 to 2018). Library preparation used the immunoSEQ multiplex PCR assay. In its TCRdb copy, this immuneACCESS table keeps in-frame sequences only and misses some clones. Where compared with another copy, unresolved V genes explain less than half of these, and the others have no known cause. Across this sample there are 40,000 to 45,000 clones, with around 90% seen only once. Roughly 4.5% of the sample belongs to the ten largest clones. Input material: blood. These receptors originate from a male donor with vitiligo.

This clone was observed once. V and J are TRBV5-1 and TRBJ2-5, with D tentatively TRBD1 (6 bases). V lost 2 bases and J lost 1, with 9 bases in between. From germline, CDR1 is SGHRS and CDR2 YFSETQ. This CDR3 has 14 amino acids. CDR3 nucleotide sequence: TGCGCCAGCAGCTTTGGACAGACCCAAGAGACCCAGTACTTC. Translating gives CASSFGQTQETQYF.

The genes are TRBV6-5 and TRBJ2-7; 8 positions agree with TRBD1. The germline gives CDR1 MNHEY, CDR2 SVGAGI. The trim removed 2 bases at V and 2 bases at J, leaving 2 bases unmatched. The CDR3 spans 14 residues. The CDR3 is CASSYGDRTYEQYF. In nucleotides, the CDR3 is TGTGCCAGCAGTTACGGGGACAGGACCTACGAGCAGTACTTC.

The chain uses TRBV18 and TRBJ2-5, with TRBD2 matching over 7 bases. The CDR3 spans 14 residues. The germline V gene has CDR1 KGHSH and CDR2 LQKENI. V lost 6 bases and J lost 4; bases outside the gene matches: 8. The CDR3 spells CASSAGLNGETQYF. CDR3 nucleotide sequence: TGTGCCAGCTCGGCGGGACTAAATGGAGAGACCCAGTACTTC.

This clone appeared a few times. The V call is TRBV4-3, the J call TRBJ1-5; D is undetermined. The germline gives CDR1 LGHNA, CDR2 YSLEER. V dropped 1 base and J dropped 3 bases, with 7 bases sitting between them. CDR3 size: 14 residues. CDR3 sequence reads: CASSQGRSNQPQHF. Written as DNA, the CDR3 is TGCGCCAGCAGCCAAGGGAGGTCCAATCAGCCCCAGCATTTT.

The chain joins TRBV11-2 to TRBJ2-1; perhaps TRBD2 as D (5 bases). In germline, CDR1 is SGHAT, CDR2 FQNNGV. The CDR3 totals 16 residues. V was clipped by 0 bases and J by 6 bases, with 15 bases between them. CDR3 sequence reads: CASSLDGLGPSNEQFF. The CDR3 DNA is TGTGCCAGCAGCTTAGATGGACTGGGCCCCTCCAATGAGCAGTTCTTC.

V and J are TRBV5-1 and TRBJ1-1, with D hard to call. The CDR3 runs 14 residues. With 0 bases removed from V and 0 bases from J, the gap between germline ends came to 6 bases. CDR1 is SGHRS and CDR2 is YFSETQ in the germline V gene. In nucleotides, the CDR3 is TGCGCCAGCAGCTTGGCCTATTTGAACACTGAAGCTTTCTTT. Translating gives CASSLAYLNTEAFF.

The chain joins TRBV5-1 to TRBJ1-4, with TRBD1 as a possible D gene (5 bases). The CDR3 runs 14 residues. With 0 bases removed from V and 5 bases from J, the gap between germline ends came to 8 bases. The germline gives CDR1 SGHRS, CDR2 YFSETQ. The chain's CDR3 is CASSLAGLNEKLFF. The CDR3, as DNA: TGCGCCAGCAGCTTGGCGGGACTGAATGAAAAACTGTTTTTT.

In its sample, this clone was seen once. The chain joins TRBV5-4 to TRBJ1-4, with D perhaps matching TRBD1 (6 bases). The CDR3 length is 15 residues. Germline V CDR1 and CDR2: SGHNT, YYREEE (reference sequence). The germline V and J ends were trimmed by 4 bases and 7 bases, with 17 bases remaining between them. Here the CDR3 reads CASSRQAGESEKLFF. In nucleotides, the CDR3 is TGTGCCAGCAGCCGTCAGGCAGGGGAAAGTGAAAAACTGTTTTTT. Filled out from reference TRBV5-4 and TRBJ1-4, the complete variable domain reads ETGVTQSPTHLIKTRGQQVTLRCSSQSGHNTVSWYQQALGQGPQFIFQYYREEENGRGNFPPRFSGLQFPNYSSELNVNALELDDSALYLCASSRQAGESEKLFFGSGTQLSVL.

CDR3 nucleotides: TGTGCCAGTAGTATTCAAGGAGGGGCCGAAGCTTTCTTT. This encodes CASSIQGGAEAFF. The chain links TRBV19 to TRBJ1-1, with TRBD1 as a possible D gene (5 bases). CDR1 is LNHDA and CDR2 is SQIVND in the germline V gene (reference sequence). Trimming left V 3 bases short and J 8 bases short, with 13 bases between. The CDR3 runs to 13 residues. Based on the CDR3 plus reference TRBV19 and TRBJ1-1, the full variable domain is DGGITQSPKYLFRKEGQNVTLSCEQNLNHDAMYWYRQDPGQGLRLIYYSQIVNDFQKGDIAEGYSVSREKKESFPLTVTSAQKNPTAFYLCASSIQGGAEAFFGQGTRLTVV.

The chain joins TRBV5-1 to TRBJ2-1; maybe TRBD2 (6 bases). This CDR3 has 14 residues. CDR1 SGHRS and CDR2 YFSETQ come from the germline V gene. The V end lost 1 base, the J end lost 1 base, and 6 bases lay between the germline ends. The CDR3 protein is CASSLRGSYNEQFF. CDR3 DNA sequence: TGCGCCAGCAGCTTGCGGGGGTCCTACAATGAGCAGTTCTTC.

This clone was recorded once. The J gene is TRBJ1-5, the V gene TRBV5-5, with 9 bases fitting TRBD1. Trimming removed 3 bases from V and 4 bases from J; junction bases left unmatched: 5. The CDR3 extends over 15 amino acids. CDR1 and CDR2 (germline): SGHKS, YYEKEE (reference sequence). CDR3 protein: CASSSTGQGNQPQHF. CDR3 DNA: TGTGCCAGCAGCTCTACAGGACAGGGGAATCAGCCCCAGCATTTT.

This sequence joins TRBV7-2 and TRBJ1-4, with D perhaps TRBD1 (6 bases). V lost 8 bases, J lost 5 bases, and 15 bases lay in between. Germline V CDR1 and CDR2: SGHTA, FQGNSA. This CDR3 is 14 amino acids long. CDR3 residues: CASSKDSDNEKLFF. CDR3 sequence (DNA): TGTGCCAGCTCAAAGGACAGTGACAATGAAAAACTGTTTTTT.

The chain recombines TRBV19 with TRBJ1-2; TRBD1 agrees at 9 bases. The CDR3 covers 15 residues. The V segment lost 3 bases and the J segment 8 bases; nucleotides outside the gene matches: 10. In germline, CDR1 is LNHDA, CDR2 SQIVND (reference sequence). The CDR3: CASSMRRDRVTGYTF. In DNA, the CDR3 is TGTGCCAGTAGTATGAGGAGGGACAGGGTAACGGGCTACACCTTC.

The chain joins TRBV7-9 to TRBJ2-7; TRBD1 aligns across 8 bases. Germline V gene data show CDR1 as SEHNR and CDR2 as FQNEAQ (reference sequence). This CDR3 has 14 amino acids. Losses at the gene ends were 5 bases for V and 2 bases for J; bases not matched to a gene: 5. The CDR3 region is CASSPGQGPYEQYF. As DNA, the CDR3 is TGTGCCAGCAGCCCAGGACAGGGTCCCTACGAGCAGTACTTC.

This clone has just a few counts. The V gene is TRBV25-1, the J gene TRBJ1-2, with a weak D call TRBD1 (6 bases). CDR3 size: 15 residues. Germline V gives CDR1 MGHDK, CDR2 SYGVNS. The V end lost 4 bases, the J end lost 8 bases, and 20 bases lay between the germline ends. This chain's CDR3 is CASSASRGKDLGYTF. The CDR3 DNA reads TGTGCCAGCAGTGCCAGTAGGGGGAAAGATTTGGGCTACACCTTC.

This clone was seen more than once but under ten times. J is TRBJ1-5 and V is TRBV27, with TRBD1 matching 8 bases. Germline trimming cut 6 bases from V and 6 bases from J; bases unmatched to any gene: 10. Germline loops: CDR1 MNHEY, CDR2 SMNVEV (reference sequence). This CDR3 has 15 amino acids. This chain's CDR3 is CASRASGGPGQPQHF. CDR3 nucleotide sequence: TGTGCCAGCAGAGCATCAGGGGGCCCCGGTCAGCCCCAGCATTTT.

The rearrangement uses TRBV7-2 and TRBJ2-2; TRBD2 might be the D (7 bases). V was trimmed by 2 bases and J by 1 base, leaving 8 bases between them. CDR1 and CDR2 (germline): SGHTA, FQGNSA. This CDR3 contains 15 residues. The CDR3 nucleotides are TGTGCCAGCAGCTTAAGGGGGGGGAACACCGGGGAGCTGTTTTTT. It is translated as CASSLRGGNTGELFF. Full variable domain (missing parts from reference TRBV7-2 and TRBJ2-2): GAGVSQSPSNKVTEKGKDVELRCDPISGHTALYWYRQSLGQGLEFLIYFQGNSAPDKSGLPSDRFSAERTGGSVSTLTIQRTQQEDSAVYLCASSLRGGNTGELFFGEGSRLTVL.

The chain is built from TRBV2 and TRBJ1-5; D gene unclear. Germline CDR1 and CDR2: SNHLY and FYNNEI. The V and J ends lost 5 bases and 5 bases respectively, with 10 bases between them. CDR3 length: 13 amino acids. The DNA of the CDR3 is TGTGCCAGCAGTCCCGGGAGGGATCAGCCCCAGCATTTT. It yields the protein CASSPGRDQPQHF.

The gene calls are TRBV7-9 and TRBJ1-1, with unresolved D. This CDR3 region has 15 residues. The V end lost 1 base, the J end lost 4 bases, and 13 bases lay between the germline ends. Looked up from germline, CDR1 is SEHNR and CDR2 is FQNEAQ (reference sequence). CDR3 bases: TGTGCCAGCAGCTTAGGGGGAAGCGGCGGCACTGAAGCTTTCTTT. This gives the protein CASSLGGSGGTEAFF.

The chain is built from TRBV7-9 and TRBJ2-5, with a weak D call TRBD1 (6 bases). V shed 6 bases and J shed 2 bases, with 16 bases lying between them. The V gene's germline CDR1 is SEHNR and CDR2 FQNEAQ (reference sequence). This CDR3 has 15 amino acids. CDR3 DNA sequence: TGTGCCAGCAGTCTCAACAGGGTCGGTCAAGAGACCCAGTACTTC. Its translation is CASSLNRVGQETQYF.

J is TRBJ2-1 and V is TRBV6-5, with D unresolved. The CDR3 length is 14 residues. The V and J ends lost 2 bases and 5 bases respectively, with 10 bases between them. Germline CDR1 and CDR2: MNHEY and SVGAGI. CDR3: CASSYRFFDNEQFF. The CDR3 DNA reads TGTGCCAGCAGTTACCGTTTCTTCGACAATGAGCAGTTCTTC.

This clone was seen once. The V and J genes are TRBV5-1 and TRBJ1-3, with unresolved D. The ends were cut back, 4 bases at V and 2 bases at J, with 13 bases in the middle. Germline lookup yields CDR1 SGHRS and CDR2 YFSETQ. This CDR3 region has 15 residues. This CDR3 reads CASSETLGAGNTIYF. For the CDR3, the DNA is TGCGCCAGCAGCGAAACGCTCGGGGCTGGAAACACCATATATTTT. Variable domain in full (rest from reference TRBV5-1 and TRBJ1-3): KAGVTQTPRYLIKTRGQQVTLSCSPISGHRSVSWYQQTPGQGLQFLFEYFSETQRNKGNFPGRFSGRQFSNSRSEMNVSTLELGDSALYLCASSETLGAGNTIYFGEGSWLTVV.

The chain uses TRBV11-3 and TRBJ2-7; 9 nucleotides line up with TRBD1. The CDR3 consists of 14 residues. V trimming: 4 bases; J trimming: 6 bases; junction bases outside the gene matches: 7. Germline assignment: CDR1 SGHNT and CDR2 YENEEA. CDR3 in amino acids: CASSSRDREGEQYF. The CDR3 DNA follows: TGTGCCAGCAGCTCTCGGGACAGGGAAGGCGAGCAGTACTTC.

CDR3 bases: TGCGCCAGCAGGGTGAGTACGAACACTGAAGCTTTCTTT. Its translation: CASRVSTNTEAFF. The J gene is TRBJ1-1, the V gene TRBV10-2, with no clear D. V lost 6 bases, J lost 1 base, and 9 bases lay in between. The V gene's germline CDR1 is WSHSY and CDR2 SAAADI. The CDR3 sequence is 13 residues long.

The chain recombines TRBV5-5 with TRBJ1-2; TRBD1 aligns across 8 bases. Germline assignment: CDR1 SGHKS and CDR2 YYEKEE (reference sequence). V shed 2 bases, J shed 8 bases, and the junction held 11 bases outside the gene matches. The CDR3 runs to 15 residues. CDR3 nucleotide sequence: TGTGCCAGCAGCTTCATGGGACAGGTCACCCAAGGCTACACCTTC. This translates into CASSFMGQVTQGYTF.

CDR3 sequence (DNA): TGTGCCAGCAGCTTGACAGGGAGCTTCGCTGAAGCTTTCTTT. Amino acid sequence: CASSLTGSFAEAFF. The J gene is TRBJ1-1, the V gene TRBV7-9, with 7 bases matching TRBD1. Germline V gives CDR1 SEHNR, CDR2 FQNEAQ (reference sequence). The CDR3 consists of 14 residues. J was trimmed by 6 bases and V by 3 bases; bases with no gene match: 7.

This rearrangement joins TRBV11-2 to TRBJ2-5; 7 positions agree with TRBD2. V dropped 3 bases and J dropped 0; count of bases not matched to a gene: 4. The CDR3 has 15 residues. Germline V gene lookup returns CDR1 SGHAT and CDR2 FQNNGV. The CDR3, as DNA: TGTGCCAGCAGCTTCACGGCGGGAGACCAAGAGACCCAGTACTTC. Encoded protein: CASSFTAGDQETQYF.